The T cell receptor beta chain under discussion was sequenced for a study of T-cell memory formation after mild COVID-19. V was pared by 0 bases and J by 0 bases, with 8 bases of the junction left unmatched. Germline V gene lookup returns CDR1 DFQATT and CDR2 SNEGSKA (reference sequence). This CDR3 spans 17 amino acids. TCRdb itself ran the 5' RACE reads through MiXCR, one entry per CDR3 protein. The sample has about 180,000 distinct CDR3 sequences; approximately 16% are singletons. V usage is TRBV20-1 and J usage is TRBJ1-1; 9 nucleotides match TRBD1. The receptor was isolated from an adult woman who had mild COVID-19 (a few samples of this study predate the infection). Cell type and time point are not known. The specimen was PBMCs or a T cell subset sorted from them (not recorded which). The CDR3 here is CSARDAGTGSLNTEAFF. CDR3 bases: TGCAGTGCTAGAGATGCCGGGACAGGGTCCTTGAACACTGAAGCTTTCTTT.